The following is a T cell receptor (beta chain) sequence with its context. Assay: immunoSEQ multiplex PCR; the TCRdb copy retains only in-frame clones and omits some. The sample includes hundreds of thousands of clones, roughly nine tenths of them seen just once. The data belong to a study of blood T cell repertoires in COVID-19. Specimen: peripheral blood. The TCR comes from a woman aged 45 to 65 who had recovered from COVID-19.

CDR3 in amino acids: CASTLVGLRSFF. The CDR3 bases are TGTGCCAGCACCCTTGTGGGACTGCGGTCGTTCTTC. The V call is TRBV11-2, the J call TRBJ2-1; tentatively, D is TRBD2 (6 bases). The CDR3 loop spans 12 amino acids. Trimming pared 7 bases from V and 15 bases from J, leaving 19 bases between. Germline CDR1 SGHAT, CDR2 FQNNGV.